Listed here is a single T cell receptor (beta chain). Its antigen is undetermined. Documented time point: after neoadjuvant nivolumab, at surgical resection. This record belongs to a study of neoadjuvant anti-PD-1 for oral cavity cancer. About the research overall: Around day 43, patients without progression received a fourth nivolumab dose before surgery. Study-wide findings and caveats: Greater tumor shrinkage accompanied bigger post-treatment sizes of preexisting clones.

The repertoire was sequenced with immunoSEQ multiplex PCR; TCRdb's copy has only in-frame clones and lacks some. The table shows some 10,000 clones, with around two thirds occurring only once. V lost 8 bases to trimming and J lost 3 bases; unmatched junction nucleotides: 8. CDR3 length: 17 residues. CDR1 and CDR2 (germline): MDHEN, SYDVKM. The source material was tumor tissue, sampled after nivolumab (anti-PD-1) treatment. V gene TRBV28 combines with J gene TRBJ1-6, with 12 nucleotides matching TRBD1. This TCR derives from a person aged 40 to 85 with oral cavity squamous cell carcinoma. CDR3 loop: CASGPGQGALYNSPLHF. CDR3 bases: TGTGCCAGCGGACCGGGACAGGGGGCTCTCTATAATTCACCCCTCCACTTT.